These 18 T cell receptor beta chains came from one sample sequenced in a study of shared clonotypes between healthy human individuals. TCRdb's copy holds only in-frame clones and misses some; the assay was immunoSEQ multiplex PCR. In the table there are nearly 600,000 clones, nearly 97% of which are singletons. CD45RO-negative, CCR7-positively selected cells formed the naive CD8 fraction, excluding terminally differentiated effector memory CD45RA+ cells. The material sequenced was naive CD8+ T cells sorted from blood. Receptor source: a woman in her 30s in good health.

Here the CDR3 DNA reads TGTGCCAGCAGTTTAGAGGGACACCCATCGGACTACGAGCAGTACTTC. Translating gives CASSLEGHPSDYEQYF. The chain employs TRBV28 and TRBJ2-7; a weak D match, TRBD1 (6 bases). Germline V gene sequence: CDR1 MDHEN, CDR2 SYDVKM. This CDR3 is built from 16 residues. V was clipped by 2 bases and J by 3 bases, with 17 bases between them.

The chain employs TRBV4-2 and TRBJ2-1; D is possibly TRBD1 or TRBD2 (6 bases each). From germline, CDR1 is LGHNA and CDR2 YNFKEQ. This CDR3 is built from 16 residues. V shed 1 base and J shed 8 bases, with 18 bases lying between them. CDR3 DNA sequence: TGTGCCAGCAGCCAAGTTCATAGCGCGAGGGGGGATGAGCAGTTCTTC. It yields the protein CASSQVHSARGDEQFF.

V gene TRBV11-1 combines with J gene TRBJ2-7, with D possibly being TRBD1 (5 bases). The V gene's germline CDR1 is SGHAT and CDR2 FQDESV (reference sequence). V was trimmed by 8 bases and J by 0 bases, leaving 8 bases between them. This CDR3 region has 12 residues. CDR3 in DNA: TGTGCCAGCGCCCAGGGCTCCTACGAGCAGTACTTC. The encoded protein is CASAQGSYEQYF.

The chain links TRBV28 to TRBJ2-7, with 8 bases lining up with TRBD2. Germline V gene sequence: CDR1 MDHEN, CDR2 SYDVKM. Losses at the gene ends were 7 bases for V and 3 bases for J; bases not matched to a gene: 5. The CDR3 is made up of 13 amino acids. CDR3 in DNA: TGTGCCAGCACCGGGACTAGTGTCTACGAGCAGTACTTC. It yields the protein CASTGTSVYEQYF.

In DNA, the CDR3 is TGTGCCAGCAGTTTTAGTACAGGGGGCACCGGGGAGCTGTTTTTT. It specifies CASSFSTGGTGELFF. The chain combines TRBV28 with TRBJ2-2; 8 bases match TRBD1. Germline-derived CDR1 and CDR2 are MDHEN and SYDVKM. The CDR3 has 15 amino acids. The ends lost 3 bases at V and 4 bases at J; junction bases unmatched: 4.

This clone was counted once. The chain recombines TRBV7-9 with TRBJ1-2, with 8 bases that match TRBD1. In germline, CDR1 is SEHNR, CDR2 FQNEAQ (reference sequence). This CDR3 is 15 amino acids long. V lost 5 bases, J lost 0 bases, and 5 bases stayed unmatched. This CDR3 reads CASSGTGGANYGYTF. The CDR3, as DNA: TGTGCCAGCAGCGGAACAGGGGGAGCTAACTATGGCTACACCTTC.

The V and J genes are TRBV4-1 and TRBJ2-5; 10 bases line up with TRBD1. Near its end, the DNA agrees better with TRBJ2-7, so the J call may be wrong. Germline V gene sequence: CDR1 MGHRA, CDR2 YSYEKL. The CDR3 runs to 14 residues. The chain's CDR3 is CASSLRDRGYEQYF. CDR3 nucleotides: TGCGCCAGCAGCCTCCGGGACAGGGGCTACGAGCAGTACTTC.

J is TRBJ2-1 and V is TRBV25-1, with 9 positions matching TRBD2. The CDR3 is 17 residues long. Germline CDR1 reads MGHDK; CDR2 reads SYGVNS. The V segment lost 1 base and the J segment 6 bases; nucleotides outside the gene matches: 10. CDR3: CASSEWGASGKSNEQFF. As DNA, the CDR3 is TGTGCCAGCAGTGAATGGGGTGCTAGCGGGAAGTCCAATGAGCAGTTCTTC.

V gene TRBV2 combines with J gene TRBJ2-7; D might be TRBD1 or TRBD2, each matching 5 bases. Germline V gene data show CDR1 as SNHLY and CDR2 as FYNNEI. The CDR3 contains 15 residues. Deletions cut 6 bases from V and 3 bases from J, with 18 bases between. CDR3 sequence: CASRGVGEAVYEQYF. CDR3 nucleotides: TGTGCCAGCAGAGGGGTGGGAGAGGCGGTCTACGAGCAGTACTTC.

V is TRBV4-1 and J is TRBJ2-1; 11 bases map to TRBD2. From germline, CDR1 is MGHRA and CDR2 YSYEKL. The CDR3 has 16 residues. V was clipped by 3 bases and J by 7 bases; unmatched bases: 8. In nucleotides, the CDR3 is TGCGCCAGCAGCCACGAACTAGCGGGAGATGGGAATGAGCAGTTCTTC. Translation: CASSHELAGDGNEQFF.

The chain recombines TRBV6-5 with TRBJ2-1; no definite D call. The V gene lost 1 base and the J gene lost 10 bases, with 8 bases spanning the gap. This CDR3 region has 12 residues. CDR1 and CDR2 from the germline V gene are MNHEY and SVGAGI. CDR3 loop: CASSYLFPEQFF. CDR3 DNA sequence: TGTGCCAGCAGTTACTTATTCCCCGAGCAGTTCTTC.

The V gene is TRBV6-6, the J gene TRBJ1-5; D may be TRBD1 (5 bases). The CDR3 contains 14 residues. Looked up from germline, CDR1 is MNHNY and CDR2 is SVGAGI (reference sequence). V lost 0 bases and J 4 bases, leaving 7 bases between the germline ends. CDR3 DNA: TGTGCCAGCAGTTACTCGGGGGGTAATCAGCCCCAGCATTTT. As protein: CASSYSGGNQPQHF.

This clone was found once. This chain connects TRBV6-1 to TRBJ1-2; 8 bases agree with TRBD1. Losses at the gene ends were 4 bases for V and 12 bases for J; bases not matched to a gene: 4. The CDR3 is made up of 11 amino acids. The germline CDR1 and CDR2 sequences are MNHNS and SASEGT. The CDR3 protein is CASSVDRAHTF. In DNA, the CDR3 is TGTGCCAGCAGTGTGGACAGGGCTCACACCTTC.

This chain uses TRBV28 with TRBJ2-2; either TRBD1 or TRBD2 may fit D (6 bases each). Trimming stripped 3 bases from V and 5 bases from J, with 19 bases between. The CDR3 extends over 17 amino acids. CDR1 and CDR2 from the germline V gene are MDHEN and SYDVKM. Written as DNA, the CDR3 is TGTGCCAGCAGTTTTGTGAACGGGAGAAGGGGGACCGGGGAGCTGTTTTTT. This sequence encodes CASSFVNGRRGTGELFF.

The chain recombines TRBV9 with TRBJ1-2; D uncertain. Germline values: CDR1 SGDLS, CDR2 YYNGEE. This CDR3 has 16 amino acids. Trimming removed 1 base at V and 0 bases at J, with 13 bases between. This CDR3 reads CASSVSRHSPNYGYTF. The DNA for the CDR3 is TGTGCCAGCAGCGTATCTAGGCACAGTCCTAACTATGGCTACACCTTC.

V and J are TRBV6-5 and TRBJ2-5; weak D call: TRBD2 (6 bases). The CDR3 runs to 11 residues. Germline CDR1 MNHEY, CDR2 SVGAGI. V was trimmed by 7 bases and J by 4 bases, leaving 7 bases between them. The CDR3 nucleotides are TGTGCCAGCATGGGGGGAGAGACCCAGTACTTC. Amino acids: CASMGGETQYF.

The rearrangement links TRBV27 to TRBJ1-5; maybe TRBD1 (5 bases). V was trimmed by 11 bases and J by 3 bases, leaving 17 bases between them. Germline V CDR1 and CDR2: MNHEY, SMNVEV (reference sequence). This CDR3 contains 14 residues. CDR3 protein: CASRREGLNQPQHF. In DNA form, the CDR3 reads TGTGCCTCGCGACGGGAGGGGCTCAATCAGCCCCAGCATTTT.

The J gene is TRBJ2-1, the V gene TRBV28; 10 bases fit TRBD1. Germline CDR1 MDHEN, CDR2 SYDVKM. The CDR3 length is 17 residues. V lost 7 bases, J lost 4 bases, and 13 bases stayed unmatched. The DNA for the CDR3 is TGTGCCAGCAACATGAACCGACAGGGGGCTGGTTACAATGAGCAGTTCTTC. It encodes CASNMNRQGAGYNEQFF.